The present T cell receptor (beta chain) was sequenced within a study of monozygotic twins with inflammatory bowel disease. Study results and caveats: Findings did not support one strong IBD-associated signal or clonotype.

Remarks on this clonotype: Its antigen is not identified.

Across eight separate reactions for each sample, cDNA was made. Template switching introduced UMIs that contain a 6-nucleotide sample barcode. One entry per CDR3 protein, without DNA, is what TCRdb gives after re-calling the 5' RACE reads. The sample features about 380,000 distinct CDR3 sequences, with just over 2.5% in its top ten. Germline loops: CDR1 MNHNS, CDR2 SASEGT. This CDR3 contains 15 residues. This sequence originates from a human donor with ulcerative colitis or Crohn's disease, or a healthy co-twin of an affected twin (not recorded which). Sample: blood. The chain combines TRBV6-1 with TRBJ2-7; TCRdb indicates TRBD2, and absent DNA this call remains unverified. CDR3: CASSARTSGTYEQYF.